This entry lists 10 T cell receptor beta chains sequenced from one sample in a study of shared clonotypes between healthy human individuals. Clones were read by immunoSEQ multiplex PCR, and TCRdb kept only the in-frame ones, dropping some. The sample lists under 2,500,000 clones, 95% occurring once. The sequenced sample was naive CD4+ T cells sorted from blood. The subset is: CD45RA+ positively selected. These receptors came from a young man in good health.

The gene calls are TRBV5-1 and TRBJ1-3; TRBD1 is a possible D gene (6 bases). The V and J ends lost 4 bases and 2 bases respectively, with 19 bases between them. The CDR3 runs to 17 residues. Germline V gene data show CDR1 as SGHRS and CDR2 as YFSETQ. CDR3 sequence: CASSTGDTRSPGNTIYF. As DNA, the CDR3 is TGCGCCAGCAGCACCGGGGACACACGATCTCCTGGAAACACCATATATTTT.

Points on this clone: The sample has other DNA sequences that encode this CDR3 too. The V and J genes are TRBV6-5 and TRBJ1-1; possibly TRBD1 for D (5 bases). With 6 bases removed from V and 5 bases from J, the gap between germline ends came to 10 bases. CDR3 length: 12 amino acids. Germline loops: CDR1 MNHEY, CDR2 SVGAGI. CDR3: CASRSQGTEAFF. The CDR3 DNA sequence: TGTGCCAGCAGGTCTCAGGGAACTGAAGCTTTCTTT.

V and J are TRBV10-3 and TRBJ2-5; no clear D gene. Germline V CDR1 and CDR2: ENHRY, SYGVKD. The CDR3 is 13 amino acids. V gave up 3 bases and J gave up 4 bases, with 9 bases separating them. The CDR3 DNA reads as TGTGCCATCAGTGATGGGCAGAGAGAGACCCAGTACTTC. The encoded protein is CAISDGQRETQYF.

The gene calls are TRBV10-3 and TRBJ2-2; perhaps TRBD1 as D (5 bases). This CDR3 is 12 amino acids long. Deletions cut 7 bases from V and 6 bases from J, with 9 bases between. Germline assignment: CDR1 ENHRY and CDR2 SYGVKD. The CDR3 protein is CAITQGPGELFF. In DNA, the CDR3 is TGTGCCATCACGCAGGGTCCCGGGGAGCTGTTTTTT.

The CDR3 loop is CASTSGGETQYF. CDR3 coding DNA: TGTGCCAGCACTTCCGGGGGAGAGACCCAGTACTTC. This sequence joins TRBV5-6 and TRBJ2-5; possibly TRBD2 for D (6 bases). CDR1 and CDR2 (germline): SGHDT, YYEEEE. CDR3 length: 12 amino acids. The V end was cut by 6 bases, the J end by 4 bases, with 10 bases between.

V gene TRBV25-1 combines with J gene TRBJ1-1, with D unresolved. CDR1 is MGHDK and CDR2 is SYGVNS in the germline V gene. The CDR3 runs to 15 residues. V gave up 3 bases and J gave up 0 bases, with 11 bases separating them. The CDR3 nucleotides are TGTGCCAGCAGTGATGCCTCGCGGGTGAACACTGAAGCTTTCTTT. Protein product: CASSDASRVNTEAFF.

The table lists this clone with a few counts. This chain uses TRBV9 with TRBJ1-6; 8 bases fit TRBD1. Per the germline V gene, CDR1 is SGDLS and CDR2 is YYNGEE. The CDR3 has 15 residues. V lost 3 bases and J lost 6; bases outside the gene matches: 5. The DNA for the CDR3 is TGTGCCAGCAGCGCCCGGACAGGGTTTAATTCACCCCTCCACTTT. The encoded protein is CASSARTGFNSPLHF. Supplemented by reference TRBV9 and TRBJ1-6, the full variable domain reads DSGVTQTPKHLITATGQRVTLRCSPRSGDLSVYWYQQSLDQGLQFLIQYYNGEERAKGNILERFSAQQFPDLHSELNLSSLELGDSALYFCASSARTGFNSPLHFGNGTRLTVT.

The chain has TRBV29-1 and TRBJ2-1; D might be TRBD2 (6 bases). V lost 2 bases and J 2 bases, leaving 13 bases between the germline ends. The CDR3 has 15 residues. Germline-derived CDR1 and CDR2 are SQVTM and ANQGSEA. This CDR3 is CSVETTWRAYNEQFF. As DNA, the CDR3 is TGCAGCGTTGAAACCACCTGGAGGGCCTACAATGAGCAGTTCTTC.

This CDR3 reads CASSFFGRDEKGYTF. DNA for the CDR3: TGTGCCAGCAGCTTTTTTGGTAGGGACGAGAAGGGCTACACCTTC. The gene calls are TRBV7-2 and TRBJ1-2; tentative D call: TRBD1 (5 bases). The CDR3 extends over 15 amino acids. V gave up 3 bases and J gave up 8 bases, with 19 bases separating them. Per the germline V gene, CDR1 is SGHTA and CDR2 is FQGNSA. Full variable domain (outside the CDR3, taken from reference TRBV7-2 and TRBJ1-2): GAGVSQSPSNKVTEKGKDVELRCDPISGHTALYWYRQSLGQGLEFLIYFQGNSAPDKSGLPSDRFSAERTGGSVSTLTIQRTQQEDSAVYLCASSFFGRDEKGYTFGSGTRLTVV.

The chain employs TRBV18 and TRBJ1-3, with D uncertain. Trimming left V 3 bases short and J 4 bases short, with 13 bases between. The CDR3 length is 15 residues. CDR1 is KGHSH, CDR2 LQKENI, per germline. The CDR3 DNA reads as TGTGCCAGCTCACCCGTAGGTGTGCCCGGAAACACCATATATTTT. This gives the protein CASSPVGVPGNTIYF. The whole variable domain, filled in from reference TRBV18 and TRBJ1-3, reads NAGVMQNPRHLVRRRGQEARLRCSPMKGHSHVYWYRQLPEEGLKFMVYLQKENIIDESGMPKERFSAEFPKEGPSILRIQQVVRGDSAAYFCASSPVGVPGNTIYFGEGSWLTVV.